This T cell receptor beta chain came from a study of T cells in localized non-small cell lung cancer. As to this clone: The target antigen is unknown.

Sequencing used immunoSEQ multiplex PCR; TCRdb keeps in-frame clones, though not all of them. The sample gives tens of thousands of clones, about 90% of which show up once; roughly 2.5% is in the top ten. Whole-study results and caveats: Because only a single region of the tumor was sequenced, heterogeneity remains possible. Researchers found a median about 53 of the top 100 tumor clones in adjacent lung.

CDR3 length equals 15 residues. V gave up 4 bases and J gave up 5 bases; unmatched junction bases: 9. The germline CDR1 and CDR2 sequences are SGHKS and YYEKEE (reference sequence). The receptor was isolated from an older female donor with stage I squamous cell lung carcinoma. This chain connects TRBV5-5 to TRBJ1-3, with 7 bases fitting TRBD1. The sequencing used peripheral blood, collected before any cancer treatment. The DNA for the CDR3 is TGTGCCAGCAGCGGTGGGGGACAGATGAGAAACACCATATATTTT. The encoded protein is CASSGGGQMRNTIYF.